The rows below give T cell receptor beta chains drawn from one sample of a study of blood T cell repertoires in COVID-19. The method was immunoSEQ multiplex PCR; TCRdb's version includes in-frame clones alone and lacks a portion of them. The sample holds roughly 300,000 clones, roughly 88% seen once. The sequenced sample consisted of PBMCs or T cells enriched from blood (not recorded which). These TCRs come from a woman aged 40 to 49 with acute COVID-19. Each CDR3 is given with its conserved first and last residue. D genes are given only for firm matches. Where a row states a size, it is once, few, many or the class of an expanded clone; other rows omit it.

d_gene,j_gene,abundance,v_gene,CDR3aa,CDR3nt
-,TRBJ2-3,-,TRBV4-3,CASSQSFTDTQYF,TGCGCCAGCAGCCAATCCTTCACAGATACGCAGTATTTT
-,TRBJ1-5,-,TRBV3-1/TRBV3-2,CASSQDRDQPQHF,TGTGCCAGCAGCCAAGATCGGGATCAGCCCCAGCATTTT
-,TRBJ2-3,-,TRBV19,CASSMGRRGDTQYF,TGTGCCAGTAGTATGGGGCGCCGGGGGGATACGCAGTATTTT
TRBD2,TRBJ2-1,-,TRBV18,CASSQRGVSHEQFF,TGTGCCAGCTCACAGCGGGGGGTTTCCCATGAGCAGTTCTTC
-,TRBJ1-1,-,TRBV5-1,CASRLRVDTEAFF,TGCGCCAGCAGACTCAGGGTGGACACTGAAGCTTTCTTT
TRBD1,TRBJ1-2,-,TRBV4-2,CASSQAGTVTNYGYTF,TGTGCCAGCAGCCAGGCGGGGACAGTTACTAACTATGGCTACACCTTC
TRBD2,TRBJ2-5,-,TRBV28,CASKGSGSLETQYF,TGTGCCAGCAAAGGTAGCGGGAGTCTAGAGACCCAGTACTTC
TRBD1,TRBJ1-6,-,TRBV5-1,CASSFMGQGASPLHF,TGCGCCAGCAGCTTTATGGGGCAGGGGGCTTCACCCCTCCACTTT
TRBD2,TRBJ2-1,-,TRBV6-5,CASRVGRNYNEQFF,TGTGCCAGCAGGGTCGGGAGGAACTACAATGAGCAGTTCTTC
-,TRBJ1-2,-,TRBV25-1,CASSSKGGYTF,TGTGCCAGCAGTAGCAAGGGGGGCTACACCTTC
-,TRBJ1-2,once,TRBV18,CASSPGRGAEYGYTF,TGTGCCAGCTCACCCGGTCGGGGGGCGGAGTATGGCTACACCTTC
TRBD2,TRBJ2-7,-,TRBV5-1,CASSARGGLGGRPPHEQYF,TGCGCCAGCAGCGCTAGGGGAGGTCTAGGCGGGAGACCCCCCCACGAGCAGTACTTC
-,TRBJ1-4,-,TRBV5-1,CASSLERGEKLFF,TGCGCCAGCAGCTTGGAACGGGGGGAAAAACTGTTTTTT
TRBD2,TRBJ2-2,-,TRBV7-2,CASSLVAGKNTGELFF,TGTGCCAGCAGCTTAGTAGCGGGGAAGAACACCGGGGAGCTGTTTTTT
-,TRBJ1-3,once,TRBV5-1,CASSLTLAVSGNTIYF,TGCGCCAGCAGCTTGACCCTGGCAGTCTCTGGAAACACCATATATTTT
-,TRBJ2-1,-,TRBV30,CAWRDLAKSSYNEQFF,TGTGCCTGGAGGGATCTAGCAAAGAGCTCCTACAATGAGCAGTTCTTC
TRBD1,TRBJ2-7,-,TRBV7-6,CASRASGTGQYEQYF,TGTGCCAGCCGTGCGTCGGGGACAGGGCAATACGAGCAGTACTTC
-,TRBJ2-1,once,TRBV11-2,CASSLGAGWNEQFF,TGTGCCAGCAGCTTAGGGGCAGGGTGGAATGAGCAGTTCTTC
-,TRBJ1-2,-,TRBV7-2,CALGGAGYGYTF,TGTGCCCTTGGGGGGGCGGGATATGGCTACACCTTC
-,TRBJ2-3,-,TRBV18,CASSPPAAPDTQYF,TGTGCCAGCTCACCACCGGCCGCCCCAGATACGCAGTATTTT
-,TRBJ2-3,-,TRBV12-5,CASGLSGDTQYF,TGTGCTAGTGGTTTATCCGGGGATACGCAGTATTTT
TRBD1,TRBJ2-5,-,TRBV5-1,CASSLDGTGPQETQYF,TGCGCCAGCAGCTTGGACGGGACAGGGCCTCAAGAGACCCAGTACTTC
TRBD1,TRBJ1-1,-,TRBV6-2/TRBV6-3,CASSYSRGQGERTEAFF,TGTGCCAGCAGTTACTCGAGAGGACAGGGAGAGAGAACTGAAGCTTTCTTT
-,TRBJ1-1,once,TRBV28,CASSLDSGTEAFF,TGTGCCAGCAGTCTAGACTCAGGGACTGAAGCTTTCTTT
TRBD2,TRBJ2-7,-,TRBV7-2,CASSRGTSGAYEQYF,TGTGCCAGCAGCAGAGGGACTAGCGGGGCCTACGAGCAGTACTTC
-,TRBJ1-3,-,TRBV4-1,CASSQDRPSGNTIYF,TGCGCCAGCAGCCAAGACCGTCCCTCTGGAAACACCATATATTTT
TRBD1,TRBJ2-7,-,TRBV28,CASRSTGLGEQYF,TGTGCCAGCAGATCGACAGGGTTAGGCGAGCAGTACTTC
TRBD1,TRBJ1-3,-,TRBV18,CASSPLTRTGSGNTIYF,TGTGCCAGCTCACCCCTGACCAGGACAGGGTCTGGAAACACCATATATTTT
-,TRBJ1-5,-,TRBV7-9,CASSPGRPNQPQHF,TGTGCCAGCAGCCCAGGGCGGCCAAATCAGCCCCAGCATTTT
-,TRBJ1-2,-,TRBV5-8,CASSSSTYGGRSSNYGYTF,TGTGCCAGCAGCTCGTCCACCTACGGGGGGCGGTCGTCCAACTATGGCTACACCTTC
-,TRBJ2-2,-,TRBV12-3/TRBV12-4,CASRPTGTGELFF,TGTGCCAGCAGGCCAACAGGGACCGGGGAGCTGTTTTTT
-,TRBJ1-2,-,TRBV7-9,CASQKRGGSNYGYTF,TGTGCCAGCCAAAAGCGGGGAGGGTCTAACTATGGCTACACCTTC
TRBD2,TRBJ2-1,-,TRBV9,CASSGSGGLAGGEQFF,TGTGCCAGCAGCGGCTCGGGTGGGTTAGCGGGAGGTGAGCAGTTCTTC
-,TRBJ2-3,-,TRBV25-1,CASRQGTDTQYF,TGTGCCAGCAGGCAGGGCACAGATACGCAGTATTTT
-,TRBJ2-3,-,TRBV24-1,CATSDSGDTQYF,TGTGCCACCAGTGATTCGGGAGATACGCAGTATTTT
TRBD2,TRBJ2-5,many,TRBV4-1,CASSQDRTGGWETQYF,TGCGCCAGCAGCCAAGATCGCACGGGAGGGTGGGAGACCCAGTACTTC
TRBD1,TRBJ1-2,-,TRBV5-5,CASSGTAYGYTF,TGTGCCAGCAGTGGGACAGCGTATGGCTACACCTTC